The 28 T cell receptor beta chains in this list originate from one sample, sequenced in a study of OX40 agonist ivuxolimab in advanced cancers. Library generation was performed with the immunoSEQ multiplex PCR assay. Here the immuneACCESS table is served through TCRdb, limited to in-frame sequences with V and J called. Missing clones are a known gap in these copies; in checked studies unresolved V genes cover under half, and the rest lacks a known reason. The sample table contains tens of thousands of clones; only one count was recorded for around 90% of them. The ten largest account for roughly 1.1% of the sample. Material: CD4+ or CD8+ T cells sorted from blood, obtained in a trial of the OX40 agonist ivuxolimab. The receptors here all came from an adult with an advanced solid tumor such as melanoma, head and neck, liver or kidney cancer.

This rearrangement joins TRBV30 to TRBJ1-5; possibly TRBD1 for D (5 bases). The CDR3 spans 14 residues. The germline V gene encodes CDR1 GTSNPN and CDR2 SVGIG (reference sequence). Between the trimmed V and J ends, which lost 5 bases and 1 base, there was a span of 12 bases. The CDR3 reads CAWGGIRSNQPQHF. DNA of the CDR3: TGTGCCTGGGGGGGGATCCGAAGCAATCAGCCCCAGCATTTT.

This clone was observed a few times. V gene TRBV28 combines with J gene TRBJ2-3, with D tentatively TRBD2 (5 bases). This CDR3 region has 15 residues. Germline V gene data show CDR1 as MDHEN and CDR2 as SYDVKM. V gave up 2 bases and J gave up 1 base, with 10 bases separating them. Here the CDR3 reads CASSLAFGGTDTQYF. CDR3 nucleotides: TGTGCCAGCAGTTTAGCCTTCGGGGGCACAGATACGCAGTATTTT. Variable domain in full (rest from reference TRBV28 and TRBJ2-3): DVKVTQSSRYLVKRTGEKVFLECVQDMDHENMFWYRQDPGLGLRLIYFSYDVKMKEKGDIPEGYSVSREKKERFSLILESASTNQTSMYLCASSLAFGGTDTQYFGPGTRLTVL.

The CDR3 spells CASSFFREEETQYF. The CDR3 DNA sequence: TGCGCCAGCAGCTTTTTCAGGGAGGAGGAGACCCAGTACTTC. This sequence joins TRBV5-1 and TRBJ2-5, with a possible D match to TRBD2 (6 bases). Germline loops: CDR1 SGHRS, CDR2 YFSETQ. This CDR3 contains 14 residues. Deletions cut 2 bases from V and 5 bases from J, with 13 bases between.

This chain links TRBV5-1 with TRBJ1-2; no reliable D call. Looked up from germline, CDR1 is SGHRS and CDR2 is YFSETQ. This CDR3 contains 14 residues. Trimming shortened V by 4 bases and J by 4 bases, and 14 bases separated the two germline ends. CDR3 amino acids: CASSPGPESYGYTF. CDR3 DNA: TGCGCCAGCAGCCCTGGACCTGAAAGCTATGGCTACACCTTC.

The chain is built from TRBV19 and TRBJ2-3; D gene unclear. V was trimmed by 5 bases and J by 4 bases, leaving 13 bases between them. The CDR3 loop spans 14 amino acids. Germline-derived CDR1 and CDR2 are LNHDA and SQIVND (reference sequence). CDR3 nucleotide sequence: TGTGCCAGTAGTCTCCGGAGTAGCTCAGATACGCAGTATTTT. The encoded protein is CASSLRSSSDTQYF.

CDR3 nucleotides: TGTGCCAGCAGCTTAGAAGGCTACGAGCAGTACTTC. It specifies CASSLEGYEQYF. The chain uses TRBV11-3 and TRBJ2-7; D remains unclear. This CDR3 has 12 amino acids. The germline V and J ends were trimmed by 0 bases and 3 bases, with 3 bases remaining between them. Germline loops: CDR1 SGHNT, CDR2 YENEEA.

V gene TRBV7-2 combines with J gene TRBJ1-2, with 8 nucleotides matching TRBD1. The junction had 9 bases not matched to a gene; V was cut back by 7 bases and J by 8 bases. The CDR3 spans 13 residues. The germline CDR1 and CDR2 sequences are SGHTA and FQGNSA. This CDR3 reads CASTFDRGGGYTF. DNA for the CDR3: TGTGCCAGCACCTTCGACAGGGGTGGAGGCTACACCTTC.

In DNA, the CDR3 is TGTGCCGGAGGGGGGACAGGGGGCGCGGTTCCCAATGAGCAGTTCTTC. Translating it yields CAGGGTGGAVPNEQFF. V usage is TRBV6-6 and J usage is TRBJ2-1, with 12 bases aligning to TRBD1. Germline-derived CDR1 and CDR2 are MNHNY and SVGAGI (reference sequence). The length of the CDR3 is 16 residues. J gave up 6 bases and V 11 bases, and 14 bases lay outside the gene matches.

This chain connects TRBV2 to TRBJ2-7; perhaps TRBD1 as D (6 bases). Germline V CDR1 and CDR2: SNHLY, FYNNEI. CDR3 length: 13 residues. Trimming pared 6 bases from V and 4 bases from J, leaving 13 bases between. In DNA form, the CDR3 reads TGTGCCAGCAGACCGGGACACAGATACGAGCAGTACTTC. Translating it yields CASRPGHRYEQYF.

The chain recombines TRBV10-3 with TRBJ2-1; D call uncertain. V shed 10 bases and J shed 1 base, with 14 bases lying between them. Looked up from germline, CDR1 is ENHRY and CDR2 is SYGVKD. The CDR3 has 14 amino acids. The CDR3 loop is CATLGSGSYNEQFF. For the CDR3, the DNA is TGTGCCACTCTCGGTTCCGGGTCCTACAATGAGCAGTTCTTC.

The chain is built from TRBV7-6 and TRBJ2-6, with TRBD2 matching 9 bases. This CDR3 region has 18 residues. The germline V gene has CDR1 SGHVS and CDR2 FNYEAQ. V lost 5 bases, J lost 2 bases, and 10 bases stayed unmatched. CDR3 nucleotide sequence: TGTGCCAGCAGCGCGGGGGGGTCTAGTCTAGCTGGGGCCAACGTCCTGACTTTC. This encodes CASSAGGSSLAGANVLTF. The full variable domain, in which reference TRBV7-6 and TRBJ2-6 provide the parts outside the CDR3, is GAGVSQSPRYKVTKRGQDVALRCDPISGHVSLYWYRQALGQGPEFLTYFNYEAQQDKSGLPNDRFSAERPEGSISTLTIQRTEQRDSAMYRCASSAGGSSLAGANVLTFGAGSRLTVL.

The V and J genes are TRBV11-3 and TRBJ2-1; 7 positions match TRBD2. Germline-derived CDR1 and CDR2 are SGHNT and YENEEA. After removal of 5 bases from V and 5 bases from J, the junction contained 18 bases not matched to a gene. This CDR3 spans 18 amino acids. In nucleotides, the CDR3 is TGTGCCAGCAGCCACTGGGGGTTTAGCGGGCGAAGGGACAATGAGCAGTTCTTC. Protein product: CASSHWGFSGRRDNEQFF.

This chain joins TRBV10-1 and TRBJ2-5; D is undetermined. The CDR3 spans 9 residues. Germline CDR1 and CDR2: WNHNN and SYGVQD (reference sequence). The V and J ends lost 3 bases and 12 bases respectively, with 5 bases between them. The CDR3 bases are TGCGCCAGCAGTGATCCGAAGTACTTC. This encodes CASSDPKYF.

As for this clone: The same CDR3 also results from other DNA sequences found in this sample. The CDR3: CASSPLTTDTQYF. The CDR3 nucleotides read TGTGCCAGCTCACCTCTGACTACAGATACGCAGTATTTT. The chain couples TRBV18 to TRBJ2-3; D unresolved. The V gene's germline CDR1 is KGHSH and CDR2 LQKENI. The CDR3 spans 13 residues. Between the trimmed V and J ends, which lost 3 bases and 3 bases, there was a span of 7 bases.

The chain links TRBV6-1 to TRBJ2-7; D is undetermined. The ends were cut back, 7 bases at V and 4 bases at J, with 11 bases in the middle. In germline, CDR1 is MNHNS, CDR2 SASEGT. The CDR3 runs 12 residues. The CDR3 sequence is CASMATGYEQYF. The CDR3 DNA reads TGTGCCAGCATGGCCACCGGATACGAGCAGTACTTC.

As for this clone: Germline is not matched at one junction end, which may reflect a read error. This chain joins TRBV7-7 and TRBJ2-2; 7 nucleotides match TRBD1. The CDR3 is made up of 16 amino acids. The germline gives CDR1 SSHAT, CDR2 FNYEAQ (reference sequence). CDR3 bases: TGTGCTAGCAGCTTAGCCCGGACAGGAGCAACCGGGGAGCTGTTTTTT. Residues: CASSLARTGATGELFF.

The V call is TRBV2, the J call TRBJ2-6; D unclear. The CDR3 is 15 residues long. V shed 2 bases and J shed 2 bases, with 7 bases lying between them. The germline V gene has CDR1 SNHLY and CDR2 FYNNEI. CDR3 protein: CASSEWVPGANVLTF. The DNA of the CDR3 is TGTGCCAGCAGTGAATGGGTGCCTGGGGCCAACGTCCTGACTTTC.

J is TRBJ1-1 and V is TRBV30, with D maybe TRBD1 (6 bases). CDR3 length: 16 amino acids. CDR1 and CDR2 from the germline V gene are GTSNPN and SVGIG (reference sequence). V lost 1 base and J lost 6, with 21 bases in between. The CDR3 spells CAWSGGGAATLPEAFF. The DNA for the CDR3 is TGTGCCTGGAGTGGGGGGGGCGCGGCCACCCTCCCTGAAGCTTTCTTT.

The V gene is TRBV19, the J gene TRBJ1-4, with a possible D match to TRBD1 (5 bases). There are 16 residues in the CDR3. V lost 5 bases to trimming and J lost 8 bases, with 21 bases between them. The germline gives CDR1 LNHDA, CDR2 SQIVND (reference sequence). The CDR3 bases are TGTGCCAGTAGTGCTTCGGGACCGCTGGTGGTCGAAAAACTGTTTTTT. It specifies CASSASGPLVVEKLFF.

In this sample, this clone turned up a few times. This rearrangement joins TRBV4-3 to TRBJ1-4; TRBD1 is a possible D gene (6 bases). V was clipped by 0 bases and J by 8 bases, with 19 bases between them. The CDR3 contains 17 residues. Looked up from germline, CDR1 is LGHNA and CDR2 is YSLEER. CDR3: CASSQDPAVRGREKLFF. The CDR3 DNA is TGCGCCAGCAGCCAAGATCCGGCGGTTAGGGGGAGGGAAAAACTGTTTTTT.

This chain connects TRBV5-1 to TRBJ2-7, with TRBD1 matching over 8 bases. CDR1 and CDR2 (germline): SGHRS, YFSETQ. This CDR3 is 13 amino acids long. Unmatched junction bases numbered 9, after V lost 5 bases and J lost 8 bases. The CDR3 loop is CASRMTGEEQQYF. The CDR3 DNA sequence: TGCGCCAGCAGAATGACAGGGGAAGAGCAGCAGTACTTC. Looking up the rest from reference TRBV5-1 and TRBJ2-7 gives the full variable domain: KAGVTQTPRYLIKTRGQQVTLSCSPISGHRSVSWYQQTPGQGLQFLFEYFSETQRNKGNFPGRFSGRQFSNSRSEMNVSTLELGDSALYLCASRMTGEEQQYFGPGTRLTVT.

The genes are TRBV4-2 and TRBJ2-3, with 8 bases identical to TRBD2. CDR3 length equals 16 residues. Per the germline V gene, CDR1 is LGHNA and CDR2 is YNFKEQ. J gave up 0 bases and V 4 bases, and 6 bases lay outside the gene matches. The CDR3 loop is CASSPLSSGSTDTQYF. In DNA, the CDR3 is TGTGCCAGCAGCCCTTTATCTAGCGGGAGCACAGATACGCAGTATTTT.

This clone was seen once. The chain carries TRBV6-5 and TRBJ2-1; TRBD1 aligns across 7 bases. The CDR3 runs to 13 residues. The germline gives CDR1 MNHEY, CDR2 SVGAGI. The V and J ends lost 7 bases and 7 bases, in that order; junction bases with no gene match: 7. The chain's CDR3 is CASTRGPQNEQFF. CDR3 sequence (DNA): TGTGCCAGCACGAGGGGGCCTCAGAATGAGCAGTTCTTC.

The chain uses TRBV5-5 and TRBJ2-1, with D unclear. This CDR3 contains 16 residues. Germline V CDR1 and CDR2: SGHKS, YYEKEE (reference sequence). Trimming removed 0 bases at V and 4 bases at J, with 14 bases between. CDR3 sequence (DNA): TGTGCCAGCAGCTTGGCCTGGGGAAATGTTTACAATGAGCAGTTCTTC. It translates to CASSLAWGNVYNEQFF.

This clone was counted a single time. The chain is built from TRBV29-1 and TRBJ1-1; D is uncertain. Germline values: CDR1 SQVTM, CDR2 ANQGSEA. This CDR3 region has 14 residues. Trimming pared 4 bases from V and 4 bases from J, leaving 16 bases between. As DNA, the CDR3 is TGCAGCGTTGGTTTTGTTCTATACGTCACTGAAGCTTTCTTT. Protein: CSVGFVLYVTEAFF.

The CDR3 here is CAISGDFEGYTF. CDR3 nucleotide sequence: TGTGCCATCAGTGGGGACTTCGAGGGCTACACCTTC. This rearrangement joins TRBV10-3 to TRBJ1-2, with a possible D match to TRBD1 (5 bases). This CDR3 is 12 amino acids long. CDR1 is ENHRY, CDR2 SYGVKD, per germline. Trimming removed 4 bases at V and 8 bases at J, with 11 bases between.

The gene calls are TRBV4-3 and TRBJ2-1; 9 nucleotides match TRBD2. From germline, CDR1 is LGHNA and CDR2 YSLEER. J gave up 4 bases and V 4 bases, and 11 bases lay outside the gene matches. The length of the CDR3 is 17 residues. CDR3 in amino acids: CASSLDRASGIYNEQFF. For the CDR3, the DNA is TGCGCCAGCAGCCTAGATAGGGCTAGCGGGATTTACAATGAGCAGTTCTTC.

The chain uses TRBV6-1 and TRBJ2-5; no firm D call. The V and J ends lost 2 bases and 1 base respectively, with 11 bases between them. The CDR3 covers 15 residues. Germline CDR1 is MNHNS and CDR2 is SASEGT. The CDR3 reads CASSEQDWIQETQYF. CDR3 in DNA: TGTGCCAGCAGTGAACAGGATTGGATCCAAGAGACCCAGTACTTC.